These 4 T cell receptor beta chains originate from one sample sequenced in a study of control samples from healthy donors and cancer patients. Assay used: immunoSEQ multiplex PCR; TCRdb lists only in-frame clones, some missing. The sample lists about 93,000 clones; about nine tenths were seen once. The material sequenced was blood. The source is a woman in her 70s in good health.

The chain couples TRBV7-2 to TRBJ2-5; D assignment may be TRBD1 or TRBD2 (5 bases each). Germline V lookup: CDR1 SGHTA, CDR2 FQGNSA. CDR3 length: 15 residues. Trimming pared 0 bases from V and 4 bases from J, leaving 12 bases between. This CDR3 reads CASSLAGAGTETQYF. DNA for the CDR3: TGTGCCAGCAGCTTAGCTGGCGCCGGGACAGAGACCCAGTACTTC.

The V call is TRBV19, the J call TRBJ1-3; D is undetermined. V was shortened by 5 bases and J by 1 base, with 9 bases between the two germline ends. Looked up from germline, CDR1 is LNHDA and CDR2 is SQIVND (reference sequence). CDR3 length: 14 amino acids. The CDR3 nucleotides are TGTGCCAGTAGTCCCACAGCGTCTGGAAACACCATATATTTT. As protein: CASSPTASGNTIYF.

As concerns this clone: One end of the junction is discordant with germline, which a read error may explain. The chain recombines TRBV7-7 with TRBJ1-1, with 7 bases that match TRBD1. This CDR3 has 13 amino acids. Per the germline V gene, CDR1 is SSHAT and CDR2 is FNYEAQ (reference sequence). As DNA, the CDR3 is TGTGCTAGCAGCTCCGACAGGGACTCTGAAGCTTTCTTT. This gives the protein CASSSDRDSEAFF.

V usage is TRBV3-1 (or the pseudogene TRBV3-2) and J usage is TRBJ2-1, with 7 bases lining up with TRBD1. V lost 0 bases to trimming and J lost 8 bases; unmatched junction nucleotides: 7. The CDR3 totals 15 residues. CDR1 is LGHDT, CDR2 YNNKEL, per germline (reference sequence). For the CDR3, the DNA is TGTGCCAGCAGCCAAGAGACAACAGGGGATGATGAGCAGTTCTTC. It specifies CASSQETTGDDEQFF.